This T cell receptor (beta chain) was identified in a study of blood T cell repertoires in COVID-19. J was trimmed by 5 bases and V by 6 bases; bases with no gene match: 7. Germline CDR1 reads SQVTM; CDR2 reads ANQGSEA. The CDR3 has 13 residues. Profiled with immunoSEQ multiplex PCR; TCRdb holds only in-frame clones, not every one. This table has roughly 260,000 clones, around nine tenths appearing once. This clone was counted only a few times. Other DNA sequences in the sample encode the same CDR3. Living in under 30 US areas, the participants were between 18 and 89 years of age. The sample taken for sequencing was PBMCs or T cells enriched from blood (not recorded which). The origin of this receptor is a woman under 30 who had recovered from COVID-19. The chain has TRBV29-1 and TRBJ1-2, with TRBD1 matching over 9 bases. The CDR3 region has the DNA TGCAGCGTCGCACCGGGACAGGGATATGGCTACACCTTC. Residues: CSVAPGQGYGYTF. Full variable domain (outside the CDR3, taken from reference TRBV29-1 and TRBJ1-2): SAVISQKPSRDICQRGTSLTIQCQVDSQVTMMFWYRQQPGQSLTLIATANQGSEATYESGFVIDKFPISRPNLTFSTLTVSNMSPEDSSIYLCSVAPGQGYGYTFGSGTRLTVV.